These T cell receptor beta chains were read from a single sample in a study of HIV-infected patients and healthy controls. From the 5' RACE reads, TCRdb called clonotypes with MiXCR, one entry per CDR3 protein. The repertoire holds 18,000 or so distinct CDR3 sequences, with roughly 19% as singletons. The specimen was CD8+ T cells from blood. All receptors come from a human donor in good health. The conserved cysteine and the conserved F or W are not part of the CDR3 here. Size is stated for part of the rows, as once, few or many counts, or as a class when the clone is expanded.

CDR3 protein	clone size	V gene	J gene
ASSQRTHDETQY	-	TRBV4-1	TRBJ2-5
ASSDEEGAVDTQY	-	TRBV6-4	TRBJ2-3
SVDSANYGYT	few	TRBV29-1	TRBJ1-2
ASSLLAGGGMGNEQF	many	TRBV7-6	TRBJ2-1
SALPSGTSSYNEQF	few	TRBV29-1	TRBJ2-1
ASSLGEYNEQF	-	TRBV6-5	TRBJ2-1
ASSFGLNTEAF	few	TRBV19	TRBJ1-1
ASRWADGLYEQY	many	TRBV5-5	TRBJ2-7
ATSDPLLTRYEQF	-	TRBV24-1	TRBJ2-1
ASSFLSGPLH	few	TRBV7-9	TRBJ1-6
ASSISLLAGAYNEQF	-	TRBV21-1	TRBJ2-1
SARDRYGYT	few	TRBV20-1	TRBJ1-2
ASSFGTGFNQPQH	many	TRBV11-2	TRBJ1-5
ASSQGINSPLH	many	TRBV4-1	TRBJ1-6
ASSWTSGSNEQF	many	TRBV7-3	TRBJ2-1
ASSQDSLELNTEAF	-	TRBV4-3	TRBJ1-1
ASSAGIIDGYT	many	TRBV25-1	TRBJ1-2
ASSDDRSSYNEQF	many	TRBV25-1	TRBJ2-1
ASSHSDLGRVLSEEQY	many	TRBV13	TRBJ2-7
ASSQRTTGNEAF	-	TRBV4-1	TRBJ1-1
ASGLGTGDHHYGYT	many	TRBV12-5	TRBJ1-2
ASSQLVPRVFPMNTEAF	once	TRBV4-2	TRBJ1-1
ASSKARASYEQY	-	TRBV21-1	TRBJ2-7
SVGAGYAGELF	many	TRBV29-1	TRBJ2-2
ASSRDSKSTEAF	many	TRBV11-2	TRBJ1-1
SVVGSSYEQY	many	TRBV29-1	TRBJ2-7
ASSLEASGSTDTQY	few	TRBV7-6	TRBJ2-3
ASSAPLEDTQY	few	TRBV9	TRBJ2-3
ASSLRTATYEQY	-	TRBV5-1	TRBJ2-7
SATELTGLGEQY	many	TRBV20-1	TRBJ2-7
ASSPPGTYYGYT	-	TRBV11-2	TRBJ1-2
ASSEGTPSNYGYT	many	TRBV9	TRBJ1-2
ASSPTGGNSPLH	-	TRBV6-5	TRBJ1-6
SARRYSNYGYT	few	TRBV20-1	TRBJ1-2
ASSSRTGGSSYEQY	-	TRBV7-6	TRBJ2-7
ASSLEPGGNTGELF	-	TRBV7-2	TRBJ2-2
ASYGITDTQY	-	TRBV2	TRBJ2-3
ASSKPKPEVEDEQY	many	TRBV6-4	TRBJ2-7
ASSKGVDYNEQF	many	TRBV6-1	TRBJ2-1
ASSMWSSGANVLT	few	TRBV19	TRBJ2-6
ASRGQGALGGYT	-	TRBV7-9	TRBJ1-2
ATRATSGRGAGELF	-	TRBV24-1	TRBJ2-2
ASSEVGEYEQY	many	TRBV25-1	TRBJ2-7
ASSTGTSGTKNIQY	-	TRBV19	TRBJ2-4
ASSMRRELNQPQH	few	TRBV19	TRBJ1-5
ASSVGTGTNYGYT	-	TRBV9	TRBJ1-2
ALDRGGNTEAF	-	TRBV30	TRBJ1-1